This T cell receptor beta chain came from a study of T cell repertoires in cytomegalovirus infection. Overall study context: Public TCR beta signatures marked donors with CMV infection and the matching HLA.

Study-wide findings and caveats: Clonotypes of TCR beta that were HLA-C-restricted and CMV-specific dominated the ex vivo response.

This clonotype has a handful of counts. Its target is unknown. Looked up from germline, CDR1 is SGHKS and CDR2 is YYEKEE (reference sequence). V lost 4 bases and J lost 0, with 16 bases in between. The CDR3 consists of 16 residues. Each CDR3 protein gets one entry after TCRdb re-called the reads with MiXCR. The table has under 850,000 distinct CDR3 sequences, around 30% seen once; the top ten hold roughly 18%. The chain carries TRBV5-5 and TRBJ2-5; tentatively, D is TRBD1 (6 bases). The specimen was cultured PBMCs, collected from culture after CMV antigen stimulation. The sequence came from a human donor in good health (CMV status not recorded). Some clones in this sample may be carry-over from other donors' samples. CDR3 sequence reads: CASSPDRNTYQETQYF. CDR3 in DNA: TGTGCCAGCAGCCCTGACAGGAACACGTACCAAGAGACCCAGTACTTC. The full variable domain, with the rest looked up from reference TRBV5-5 and TRBJ2-5, is DAGVTQSPTHLIKTRGQQVTLRCSPISGHKSVSWYQQVLGQGPQFIFQYYEKEERGRGNFPDRFSARQFPNYSSELNVNALLLGDSALYLCASSPDRNTYQETQYFGPGTRLLVL.